These 15 T cell receptor beta chains originate from one sample sequenced in a study of T-cell memory formation after mild COVID-19. TCRdb fed the 5' RACE reads into MiXCR, producing one record per CDR3 protein. Of about 140,000 distinct CDR3 sequences in the sample, 14% to 15% were seen once. Sample: PBMCs or a T cell subset sorted from them (not recorded which). These receptors all come from an adult woman who had mild COVID-19 (a few samples of this study predate the infection). Cell type and time point are not known.

This clonotype was seen more than once but under ten times. The rearrangement joins TRBV7-9 to TRBJ2-7; 8 bases match TRBD1. Losses at the gene ends were 5 bases for V and 5 bases for J; bases not matched to a gene: 11. Per germline, CDR1 SEHNR and CDR2 FQNEAQ (reference sequence). This CDR3 region has 15 residues. The DNA for the CDR3 is TGTGCCAGCAGCCTAAGACAGGGGTATAAGCACGAGCAGTACTTC. This translates into CASSLRQGYKHEQYF.

This clonotype was counted only a few times. The chain carries TRBV12-3 or TRBV12-4 and TRBJ1-2; D is unresolved. Trimming pared 2 bases from V and 0 bases from J, leaving 10 bases between. This CDR3 has 15 residues. The DNA of the CDR3 is TGTGCCAGCAGTTTATCGGCCAGACCTAACTATGGCTACACCTTC. Translated: CASSLSARPNYGYTF.

There are many counts of this clonotype. The chain is built from TRBV11-3 and TRBJ2-3; TRBD2 is a possible D gene (6 bases). Germline CDR1 is SGHNT and CDR2 is YENEEA. The CDR3 extends over 16 amino acids. Deletions cut 5 bases from V and 1 base from J, with 16 bases between. CDR3 amino acids: CASSTWEDGGTDTQYF. CDR3 in DNA: TGTGCCAGCAGCACGTGGGAGGACGGAGGCACAGATACGCAGTATTTT.

V and J are TRBV3-1 and TRBJ2-5; 13 positions match TRBD2. Germline V gene data show CDR1 as LGHDT and CDR2 as YNNKEL (reference sequence). CDR3 size: 16 residues. The V segment lost 0 bases and the J segment 5 bases; nucleotides outside the gene matches: 3. The CDR3 DNA sequence: TGTGCCAGCAGCCAAGAGGGACTAGCGGGGAGGGAGACCCAGTACTTC. This encodes CASSQEGLAGRETQYF.

The V call is TRBV2, the J call TRBJ2-1, with TRBD1 matching 8 bases. The CDR3 is 15 residues long. The germline V gene has CDR1 SNHLY and CDR2 FYNNEI. Trimming removed 4 bases from V and 5 bases from J; junction bases left unmatched: 7. The chain's CDR3 is CASSVGDRPHNEQFF. CDR3 nucleotides: TGTGCCAGCAGTGTGGGGGACAGGCCGCACAATGAGCAGTTCTTC.

The V and J genes are TRBV3-1 and TRBJ1-5; D remains unclear. Germline lookup yields CDR1 LGHDT and CDR2 YNNKEL (reference sequence). The CDR3 is 15 residues long. Deletions cut 1 base from V and 0 bases from J, with 7 bases between. The chain's CDR3 is CASSQGFHSNQPQHF. The DNA of the CDR3 is TGTGCCAGCAGCCAAGGTTTCCATAGCAATCAGCCCCAGCATTTT.

At least ten counts were recorded for this clonotype. This rearrangement joins TRBV4-3 to TRBJ2-5; D gene ambiguous. This CDR3 is built from 16 residues. V lost 0 bases to trimming and J lost 5 bases, with 16 bases between them. Germline CDR1 reads LGHNA; CDR2 reads YSLEER. The CDR3 sequence is CASSQDLWATRETQYF. DNA of the CDR3: TGCGCCAGCAGCCAAGATCTGTGGGCCACGAGGGAGACCCAGTACTTC.

The chain is built from TRBV5-1 and TRBJ2-7; TRBD1 matches at 10 bases. V shed 4 bases and J 3 bases; nucleotides not matched to a gene: 4. Germline loops: CDR1 SGHRS, CDR2 YFSETQ. The CDR3 consists of 14 residues. In DNA, the CDR3 is TGCGCCAGCAGCGACCGGGACAGGGGCTACGAGCAGTACTTC. It specifies CASSDRDRGYEQYF. Filled out from reference TRBV5-1 and TRBJ2-7, the complete variable domain reads KAGVTQTPRYLIKTRGQQVTLSCSPISGHRSVSWYQQTPGQGLQFLFEYFSETQRNKGNFPGRFSGRQFSNSRSEMNVSTLELGDSALYLCASSDRDRGYEQYFGPGTRLTVT.

The rearrangement joins TRBV7-9 to TRBJ2-1; 11 bases agree with TRBD2. From germline, CDR1 is SEHNR and CDR2 FQNEAQ (reference sequence). V trimming: 5 bases; J trimming: 1 base; junction bases outside the gene matches: 13. The CDR3 has 19 amino acids. CDR3 in DNA: TGTGCCAGCAGCCGTCCCGGGACTAGCGGCCCGTCATCCTACAATGAGCAGTTCTTC. It is translated as CASSRPGTSGPSSYNEQFF.

This clonotype was seen more than once but under ten times. Germline is not matched at one junction end, which may reflect a read error. The V call is TRBV4-1, the J call TRBJ1-5; the match to TRBD1 covers 9 bases. The length of the CDR3 is 15 residues. Germline V CDR1 and CDR2: MGHRA, YSYEKL. CDR3 amino acids: CASSQLTGGNQPQHF. The CDR3 DNA reads as TGCGCCAGCAGCCAACTTACAGGGGGCAACCAGCCCCAGCATTTT.

The rearrangement joins TRBV6-5 to TRBJ2-3; 10 positions match TRBD1. J gave up 3 bases and V 0 bases, and 6 bases lay outside the gene matches. CDR1 is MNHEY, CDR2 SVGAGI, per germline. The length of the CDR3 is 17 residues. For the CDR3, the DNA is TGTGCCAGCAGTTACTCTACCGGGACAGGGGAAACAGATACGCAGTATTTT. Its translation is CASSYSTGTGETDTQYF.

The chain uses TRBV12-3 or TRBV12-4 and TRBJ2-7; possibly TRBD1 for D (5 bases). The V end was cut by 8 bases, the J end by 2 bases, with 13 bases between. The CDR3 has 13 residues. The CDR3 bases are TGTGCCAGCCAGGGTTTCCCCACCTACGAGCAGTACTTC. Residues: CASQGFPTYEQYF.

This chain links TRBV19 with TRBJ1-2; D not resolved. The CDR3 loop spans 12 amino acids. The germline gives CDR1 LNHDA, CDR2 SQIVND (reference sequence). The V end lost 5 bases, the J end lost 0 bases, and 4 bases lay between the germline ends. CDR3 sequence (DNA): TGTGCCAGTAGTCAGGCTAACTATGGCTACACCTTC. Its protein product is CASSQANYGYTF.

This clonotype was counted only a few times. In DNA, the CDR3 is TGTGCCAGCAGTTTATCCGGACAGGGGTACGGCTACACCTTC. This translates into CASSLSGQGYGYTF. The rearrangement uses TRBV27 and TRBJ1-2, with TRBD1 matching 9 bases. From germline, CDR1 is MNHEY and CDR2 SMNVEV (reference sequence). V shed 0 bases, J shed 8 bases, and the junction held 4 bases outside the gene matches. CDR3 length equals 14 residues.

V gene TRBV4-1 combines with J gene TRBJ1-1, with 8 bases identical to TRBD1. The CDR3 contains 16 residues. Losses at the gene ends were 4 bases for V and 1 base for J; bases not matched to a gene: 8. The germline V gene encodes CDR1 MGHRA and CDR2 YSYEKL. The CDR3 DNA follows: TGCGCCAGCAGCCTTCGGACAGGGTTTGGGAACACTGAAGCTTTCTTT. Its translation: CASSLRTGFGNTEAFF.